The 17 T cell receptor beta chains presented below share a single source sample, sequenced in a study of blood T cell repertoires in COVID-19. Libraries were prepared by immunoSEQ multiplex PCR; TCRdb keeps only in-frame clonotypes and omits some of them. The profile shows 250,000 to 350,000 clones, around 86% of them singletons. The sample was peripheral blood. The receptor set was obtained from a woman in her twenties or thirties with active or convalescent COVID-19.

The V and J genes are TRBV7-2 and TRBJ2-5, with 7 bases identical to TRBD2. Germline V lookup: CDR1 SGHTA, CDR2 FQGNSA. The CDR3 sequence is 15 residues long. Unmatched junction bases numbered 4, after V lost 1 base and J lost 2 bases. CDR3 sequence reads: CASSLGAGEQETQYF. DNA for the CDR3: TGTGCCAGCAGCTTAGGGGCGGGAGAACAAGAGACCCAGTACTTC.

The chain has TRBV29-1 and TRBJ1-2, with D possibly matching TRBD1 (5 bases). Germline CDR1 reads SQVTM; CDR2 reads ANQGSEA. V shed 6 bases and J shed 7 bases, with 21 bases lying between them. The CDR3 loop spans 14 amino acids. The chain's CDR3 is CSVEGRLTELGYTF. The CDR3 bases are TGCAGCGTGGAGGGACGGCTCACGGAACTTGGCTACACCTTC. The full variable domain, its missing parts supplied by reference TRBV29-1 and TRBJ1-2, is SAVISQKPSRDICQRGTSLTIQCQVDSQVTMMFWYRQQPGQSLTLIATANQGSEATYESGFVIDKFPISRPNLTFSTLTVSNMSPEDSSIYLCSVEGRLTELGYTFGSGTRLTVV.

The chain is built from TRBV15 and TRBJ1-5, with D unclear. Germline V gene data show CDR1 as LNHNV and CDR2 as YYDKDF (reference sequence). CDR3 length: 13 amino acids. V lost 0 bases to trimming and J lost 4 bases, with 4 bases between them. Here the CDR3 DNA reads TGTGCCACCAGCAGAGACAGAAATCAGCCCCAGCATTTT. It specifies CATSRDRNQPQHF. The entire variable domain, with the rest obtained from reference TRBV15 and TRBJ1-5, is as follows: DAMVIQNPRYQVTQFGKPVTLSCSQTLNHNVMYWYQQKSSQAPKLLFHYYDKDFNNEADTPDNFQSRRPNTSFCFLDIRSPGLGDTAMYLCATSRDRNQPQHFGDGTRLSIL.

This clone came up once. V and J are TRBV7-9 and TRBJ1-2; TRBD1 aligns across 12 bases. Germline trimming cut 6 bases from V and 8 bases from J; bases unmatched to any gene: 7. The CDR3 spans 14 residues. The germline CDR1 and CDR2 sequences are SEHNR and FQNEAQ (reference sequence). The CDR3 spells CASRTGTGGQGYTF. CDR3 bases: TGTGCCAGCAGAACCGGGACAGGGGGCCAGGGCTACACCTTC. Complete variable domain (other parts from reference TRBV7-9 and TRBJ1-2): DTGVSQNPRHKITKRGQNVTFRCDPISEHNRLYWYRQTLGQGPEFLTYFQNEAQLEKSRLLSDRFSAERPKGSFSTLEIQRTEQGDSAMYLCASRTGTGGQGYTFGSGTRLTVV.

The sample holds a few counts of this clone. This chain's CDR3 is CASSTNSGQGGNEQFF. For the CDR3, the DNA is TGCGCCAGCAGCACAAACTCGGGACAGGGGGGCAATGAGCAGTTCTTC. The chain carries TRBV5-1 and TRBJ2-1; 11 bases line up with TRBD1. The CDR3 contains 16 residues. The junction had 9 bases not matched to a gene; V was cut back by 4 bases and J by 6 bases. CDR1 is SGHRS and CDR2 is YFSETQ in the germline V gene.

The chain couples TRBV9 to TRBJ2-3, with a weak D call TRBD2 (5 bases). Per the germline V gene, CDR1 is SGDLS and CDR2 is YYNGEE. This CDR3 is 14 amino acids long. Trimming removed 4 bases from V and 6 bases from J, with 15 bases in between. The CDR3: CASSPIPGGDTQYF. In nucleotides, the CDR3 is TGTGCCAGCAGCCCCATTCCCGGCGGGGATACGCAGTATTTT.

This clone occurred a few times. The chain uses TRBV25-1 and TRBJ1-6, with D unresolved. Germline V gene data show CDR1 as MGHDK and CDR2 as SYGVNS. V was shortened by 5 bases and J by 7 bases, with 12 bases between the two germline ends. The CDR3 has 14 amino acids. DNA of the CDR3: TGTGCCAGCAGTCCATCTACTTGGAATTCACCCCTCCACTTT. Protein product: CASSPSTWNSPLHF.

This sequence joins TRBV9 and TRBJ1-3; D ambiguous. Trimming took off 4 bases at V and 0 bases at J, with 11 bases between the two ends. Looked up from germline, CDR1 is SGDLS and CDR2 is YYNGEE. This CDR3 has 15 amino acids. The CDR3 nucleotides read TGTGCCAGCAGCAAGGAGGGTATCTCTGGAAACACCATATATTTT. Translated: CASSKEGISGNTIYF.

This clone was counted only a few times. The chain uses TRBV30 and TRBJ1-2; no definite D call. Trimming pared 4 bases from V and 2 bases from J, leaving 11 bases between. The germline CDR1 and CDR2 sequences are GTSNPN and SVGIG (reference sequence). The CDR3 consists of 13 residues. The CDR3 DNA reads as TGTGCCTGGACCGAGAACAGAAACTATGGCTACACCTTC. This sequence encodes CAWTENRNYGYTF.

CDR3 amino acids: CASGGERGAEYTQYF. The CDR3 DNA is TGTGCCAGCGGAGGTGAGCGGGGGGCGGAATATACGCAGTATTTT. J is TRBJ2-3 and V is TRBV7-9; 9 bases align to TRBD2. The V gene's germline CDR1 is SEHNR and CDR2 FQNEAQ (reference sequence). CDR3 length: 15 residues. V lost 8 bases and J lost 7; bases outside the gene matches: 13.

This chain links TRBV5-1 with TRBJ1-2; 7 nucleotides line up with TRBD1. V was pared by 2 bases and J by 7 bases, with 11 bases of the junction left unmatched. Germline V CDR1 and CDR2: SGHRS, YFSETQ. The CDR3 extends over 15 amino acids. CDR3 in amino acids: CASSFHAEGARGYTF. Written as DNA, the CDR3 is TGCGCCAGCAGCTTCCACGCGGAGGGGGCGCGTGGCTACACCTTC.

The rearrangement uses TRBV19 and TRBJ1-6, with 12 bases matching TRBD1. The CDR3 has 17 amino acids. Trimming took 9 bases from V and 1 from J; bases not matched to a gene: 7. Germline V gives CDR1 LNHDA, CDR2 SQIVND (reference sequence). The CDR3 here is CASGTGGQKSYNSPLHF. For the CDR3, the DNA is TGTGCCAGCGGGACAGGGGGCCAGAAATCCTATAATTCACCCCTCCACTTT. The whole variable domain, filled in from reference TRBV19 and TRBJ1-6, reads DGGITQSPKYLFRKEGQNVTLSCEQNLNHDAMYWYRQDPGQGLRLIYYSQIVNDFQKGDIAEGYSVSREKKESFPLTVTSAQKNPTAFYLCASGTGGQKSYNSPLHFGNGTRLTVT.

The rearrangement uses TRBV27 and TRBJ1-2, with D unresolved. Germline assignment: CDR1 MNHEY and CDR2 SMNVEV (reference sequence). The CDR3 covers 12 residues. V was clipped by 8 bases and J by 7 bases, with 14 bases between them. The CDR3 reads CASASSGLGYTF. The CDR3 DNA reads TGTGCCAGCGCTTCTAGTGGCCTTGGCTACACCTTC.

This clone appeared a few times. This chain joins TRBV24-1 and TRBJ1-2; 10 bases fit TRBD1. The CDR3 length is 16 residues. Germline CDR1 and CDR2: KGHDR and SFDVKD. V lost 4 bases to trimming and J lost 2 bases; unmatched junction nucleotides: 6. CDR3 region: CATSEKRTGGNYGYTF. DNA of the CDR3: TGTGCCACCAGTGAGAAAAGGACAGGGGGAAACTATGGCTACACCTTC.

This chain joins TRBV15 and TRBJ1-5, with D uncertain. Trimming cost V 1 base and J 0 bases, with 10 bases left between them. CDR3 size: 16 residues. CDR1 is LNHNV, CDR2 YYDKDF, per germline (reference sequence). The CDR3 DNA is TGTGCCACCAGCAGAGTACCCAGGAATAGCAATCAGCCCCAGCATTTT. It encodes CATSRVPRNSNQPQHF.

The CDR3 bases are TGTGCCAGCAGCCAAGAGGGACAGGGGGAATATGGCTACACCTTC. Its protein product is CASSQEGQGEYGYTF. The chain has TRBV4-2 and TRBJ1-2; 11 bases agree with TRBD1. Germline CDR1 is LGHNA and CDR2 is YNFKEQ. The CDR3 consists of 15 residues. Trimming took 0 bases from V and 5 from J; bases not matched to a gene: 2.

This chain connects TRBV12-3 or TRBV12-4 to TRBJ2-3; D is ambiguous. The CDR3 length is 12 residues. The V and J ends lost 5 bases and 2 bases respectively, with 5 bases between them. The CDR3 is CASSRLTDTQYF. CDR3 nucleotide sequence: TGTGCCAGCAGTCGACTCACAGATACGCAGTATTTT.